This T cell receptor beta chain was documented in a study of cytomegalovirus exposure and HLA in healthy donors. In the PCR, 60 Vbeta and 13 Jbeta primers were used. Some clones are missing from TCRdb's copy, which holds only in-frame ones; the method was immunoSEQ multiplex PCR. The table lists over 150,000 clones, about four fifths of them singletons, with approximately 7% in the top ten. V lost 0 bases, J lost 4 bases, and 7 bases lay in between. Germline CDR1 SGDLS, CDR2 YYNGEE. The CDR3 has 14 amino acids. Study-wide results and caveats: Beyond CMV serostatus, there was no information to go on about immune exposure. Most sequenced TCRs were rare (though some public TCRs occurred in many donors). Most TCR beta V segments were productive about 90% or about 30% of the time in an earlier analysis.

Remarks on this clone: Its antigen is not identified.

The gene calls are TRBV9 and TRBJ2-2; D might be TRBD1 (5 bases). This TCR was sampled from a woman aged 30 to 39 in good health and CMV-seropositive. The sequencing sample was made of PBMCs. As DNA, the CDR3 is TGTGCCAGCAGCGTAGACAGGACCACCGGGGAGCTGTTTTTT. It encodes CASSVDRTTGELFF.